One and the same sample provided the 30 T cell receptor beta chains below, sequenced in a study of T cell changes during pregnancy in multiple sclerosis (dated by TCRdb to the late 2010s). Libraries came from the immunoSEQ multiplex PCR assay. The table comes from immuneACCESS by way of TCRdb, which keeps in-frame sequences with V and J called. Part of the clones is missing from these tables; in studies checked, under half for an unresolved V gene and the rest for unknown reasons. The sample has approximately 96,000 clones on record, roughly 94% of them singletons. Of the sample, approximately 2% falls within the top ten clones. This specimen was peripheral blood, taken after pregnancy. These receptors were collected from a female donor in good health, enrolled as a control in a pregnancy study.

V gene TRBV5-4 combines with J gene TRBJ2-7; D remains ambiguous. The CDR3 loop spans 12 amino acids. V was trimmed by 0 bases and J by 6 bases, leaving 7 bases between them. In germline, CDR1 is SGHNT, CDR2 YYREEE (reference sequence). CDR3 sequence reads: CASSLDLLEQYF. The DNA of the CDR3 is TGTGCCAGCAGCTTGGACCTACTCGAGCAGTACTTC.

The genes are TRBV7-2 and TRBJ2-7; no reliable D call. The CDR3 has 11 amino acids. The V end was cut by 5 bases, the J end by 6 bases, with 8 bases between. The germline V gene has CDR1 SGHTA and CDR2 FQGNSA. The CDR3 reads CASSLQSEQYF. CDR3 sequence (DNA): TGTGCCAGCAGCCTACAGAGCGAGCAGTACTTC.

The rearrangement joins TRBV15 to TRBJ1-2, with D perhaps TRBD1 (6 bases). The CDR3 loop spans 14 amino acids. Trimming stripped 3 bases from V and 8 bases from J, with 16 bases between. Looked up from germline, CDR1 is LNHNV and CDR2 is YYDKDF (reference sequence). CDR3 sequence: CATSRDTGFGGYTF. The CDR3 region has the DNA TGTGCCACCAGCAGGGACACAGGGTTCGGGGGCTACACCTTC.

This chain links TRBV6-5 with TRBJ1-2; D possibly corresponds to TRBD1 (5 bases). The ends were cut back, 2 bases at V and 8 bases at J, with 9 bases in the middle. The CDR3 runs 12 residues. Germline loops: CDR1 MNHEY, CDR2 SVGAGI. The CDR3 DNA reads TGTGCCAGCAGTTACAGGGGTACAGGCTACACCTTC. Residues: CASSYRGTGYTF.

This clone was observed once. The chain employs TRBV11-3 and TRBJ2-1, with 11 bases aligning to TRBD1. J gave up 9 bases and V 0 bases, and 7 bases lay outside the gene matches. This CDR3 is built from 16 residues. Germline V lookup: CDR1 SGHNT, CDR2 YENEEA. The CDR3 reads CASSLDGTGGQVEQFF. The CDR3 DNA reads TGTGCCAGCAGCTTAGACGGGACAGGGGGGCAAGTTGAGCAGTTCTTC.

The chain combines TRBV5-4 with TRBJ2-7, with 9 bases fitting TRBD1. After removal of 4 bases from V and 3 bases from J, the junction contained 11 bases not matched to a gene. The CDR3 totals 16 residues. The germline CDR1 and CDR2 sequences are SGHNT and YYREEE (reference sequence). The CDR3 sequence: CASSPTSGTGLYEQYF. The CDR3 DNA reads TGTGCCAGCAGCCCAACATCCGGGACAGGGCTCTACGAGCAGTACTTC.

This rearrangement joins TRBV28 to TRBJ1-5; no clear D. V lost 6 bases and J lost 5, with 11 bases in between. The CDR3 is made up of 13 amino acids. The germline V gene encodes CDR1 MDHEN and CDR2 SYDVKM. CDR3 nucleotides: TGTGCCAGCAGCCCGCGTTTGGATCAGCCCCAGCATTTT. Residues: CASSPRLDQPQHF.

The genes are TRBV6-4 and TRBJ1-2; 11 nucleotides match TRBD1. The junction had 8 bases not matched to a gene; V was cut back by 6 bases and J by 8 bases. Per germline, CDR1 MRHNA and CDR2 SNTAGT. The CDR3 extends over 14 amino acids. DNA of the CDR3: TGTGCCAGCAGCACAGGACAGGGGGCAGGAGGCTACACCTTC. This gives the protein CASSTGQGAGGYTF.

The V call is TRBV7-2, the J call TRBJ2-5; 7 bases align to TRBD1. The end of the DNA aligns better with TRBJ2-7, so the J call may be wrong. This CDR3 contains 16 residues. Per germline, CDR1 SGHTA and CDR2 FQGNSA. CDR3 DNA: TGTGCCAGCAGCTTACATTTCGGACAGGATCCCTACGAGCAGTACTTC. Its translation: CASSLHFGQDPYEQYF.

The rearrangement uses TRBV6-6 and TRBJ1-1; D is undetermined. This CDR3 contains 12 residues. Germline CDR1 and CDR2: MNHNY and SVGAGI (reference sequence). V shed 6 bases and J shed 6 bases, with 11 bases lying between them. CDR3 loop: CASRAGTAEAFF. The CDR3, as DNA: TGTGCCAGCAGGGCGGGAACGGCTGAAGCTTTCTTT.

The rearrangement links TRBV5-6 to TRBJ1-6; D uncertain. This CDR3 is 15 amino acids long. The V end lost 0 bases, the J end lost 7 bases, and 11 bases lay between the germline ends. CDR1 and CDR2 (germline): SGHDT, YYEEEE. DNA of the CDR3: TGTGCCAGCAGCTTGGAGAGGAATGGGAATTCACCCCTCCACTTT. It encodes CASSLERNGNSPLHF.

Points on this clone: The germline gene is not matched at one end of the junction; a read error may be the cause. This chain connects TRBV16 to TRBJ1-2; maybe TRBD1 (5 bases). The CDR3 is 14 amino acids. From germline, CDR1 is KGHSY and CDR2 FQNENV. CDR3 residues: CAGSQSRQYYGYTF. In nucleotides, the CDR3 is TGTGCCGGCAGCCAATCGCGACAGTACTATGGCTACACCTTC.

A single count supports this clone. The genes are TRBV15 and TRBJ1-2; D is uncertain. V dropped 0 bases and J dropped 7 bases, with 15 bases sitting between them. The CDR3 spans 15 residues. Germline V gives CDR1 LNHNV, CDR2 YYDKDF (reference sequence). CDR3 loop: CATSRDRGGRGGYTF. DNA of the CDR3: TGTGCCACCAGCAGAGATCGAGGAGGGCGCGGTGGCTACACCTTC.

J is TRBJ2-5 and V is TRBV9; a weak D match, TRBD2 (7 bases). Germline assignment: CDR1 SGDLS and CDR2 YYNGEE. This CDR3 has 16 amino acids. Between the trimmed V and J ends, which lost 2 bases and 5 bases, there was a span of 19 bases. The CDR3 DNA reads TGTGCCAGCAGCGTGGGAGGGGGAGCCTTTAGGGAGACCCAGTACTTC. Its protein product is CASSVGGGAFRETQYF.

The genes are TRBV28 and TRBJ2-2, with a possible D match to TRBD1 (6 bases). Germline values: CDR1 MDHEN, CDR2 SYDVKM. V was clipped by 3 bases and J by 2 bases, with 10 bases between them. The CDR3 consists of 15 residues. The CDR3: CASSFGTRNTGELFF. CDR3 DNA: TGTGCCAGCAGTTTCGGGACAAGAAACACCGGGGAGCTGTTTTTT.

The chain links TRBV5-1 to TRBJ2-5, with 8 bases fitting TRBD1. CDR1 and CDR2 from the germline V gene are SGHRS and YFSETQ. CDR3 length: 14 residues. The J segment lost 9 bases and the V segment lost 5 bases, leaving 12 bases of the junction unmatched. The DNA of the CDR3 is TGCGCCAGCAGTCCAGGGGGCTATGAGACGGCCCAGTACTTC. Protein: CASSPGGYETAQYF.

This chain uses TRBV29-1 with TRBJ1-1, with a possible D match to TRBD1 (5 bases). The CDR3 spans 13 residues. The ends were cut back, 7 bases at V and 1 base at J, with 13 bases in the middle. From germline, CDR1 is SQVTM and CDR2 ANQGSEA. For the CDR3, the DNA is TGCAGCGGGAGCCCAGGGAAGAACACTGAAGCTTTCTTT. Translated, it gives CSGSPGKNTEAFF. Based on the CDR3 plus reference TRBV29-1 and TRBJ1-1, the full variable domain is SAVISQKPSRDICQRGTSLTIQCQVDSQVTMMFWYRQQPGQSLTLIATANQGSEATYESGFVIDKFPISRPNLTFSTLTVSNMSPEDSSIYLCSGSPGKNTEAFFGQGTRLTVV.

This clone has only one observation. CDR3 region: CASSLGGRETQYF. The DNA of the CDR3 is TGTGCCAGCAGCTTAGGGGGGAGGGAGACCCAGTACTTC. V usage is TRBV7-3 and J usage is TRBJ2-5, with a weak D call TRBD2 (6 bases). The V end lost 2 bases, the J end lost 5 bases, and 9 bases lay between the germline ends. CDR1 and CDR2 (germline): SGHTA, FQGTGA. The CDR3 consists of 13 residues.

The chain is built from TRBV7-2 and TRBJ1-1; no clear D gene. CDR3 length equals 14 residues. Germline-derived CDR1 and CDR2 are SGHTA and FQGNSA. The V end lost 1 base, the J end lost 1 base, and 7 bases lay between the germline ends. CDR3 DNA sequence: TGTGCCAGCAGCTTAGGGCCAAAGAACACTGAAGCTTTCTTT. It translates to CASSLGPKNTEAFF.

This chain uses TRBV2 with TRBJ2-7, with D possibly being TRBD1 (5 bases). V dropped 11 bases and J dropped 2 bases, with 10 bases sitting between them. The CDR3 sequence is 11 residues long. Germline loops: CDR1 SNHLY, CDR2 FYNNEI. In DNA, the CDR3 is TGTGCCGCCCAGGGCCCCTACGAGCAGTACTTC. It specifies CAAQGPYEQYF.

The V and J genes are TRBV4-1 and TRBJ2-1, with no clear D. Germline V gene sequence: CDR1 MGHRA, CDR2 YSYEKL. With 4 bases removed from V and 1 base from J, the gap between germline ends came to 11 bases. The CDR3 has 15 residues. The CDR3 nucleotides read TGCGCCAGCAGCCCAGACTTATTATCCTACAATGAGCAGTTCTTC. Its translation: CASSPDLLSYNEQFF.

The gene calls are TRBV5-1 and TRBJ2-1; 16 bases match TRBD2. Looked up from germline, CDR1 is SGHRS and CDR2 is YFSETQ. V trimming: 3 bases; J trimming: 15 bases; junction bases outside the gene matches: 6. The CDR3 sequence is 14 residues long. DNA for the CDR3: TGCGCCAGCAGCTGGGGACTAGCGGGGGGGCCGACGTTCTTC. Residues: CASSWGLAGGPTFF.

The gene calls are TRBV7-9 and TRBJ2-1; 12 positions match TRBD2. V gave up 5 bases and J gave up 9 bases; unmatched junction bases: 8. CDR1 and CDR2 (germline): SEHNR, FQNEAQ (reference sequence). The CDR3 is 15 amino acids. The chain's CDR3 is CASSRASGGAGEQFF. CDR3 bases: TGTGCCAGCAGCCGTGCTAGCGGGGGGGCCGGTGAGCAGTTCTTC.

The chain combines TRBV7-9 with TRBJ2-7; no clear D. V lost 5 bases, J lost 3 bases, and 8 bases lay in between. Germline V gene lookup returns CDR1 SEHNR and CDR2 FQNEAQ (reference sequence). The CDR3 loop spans 12 amino acids. The CDR3 protein is CASSHGDYEQYF. CDR3 sequence (DNA): TGTGCCAGCAGCCACGGAGACTACGAGCAGTACTTC.

This chain joins TRBV4-2 and TRBJ2-1; tentatively, D is TRBD2 (6 bases). The V end lost 1 base, the J end lost 11 bases, and 9 bases lay between the germline ends. Germline V gene lookup returns CDR1 LGHNA and CDR2 YNFKEQ. This CDR3 region has 12 residues. CDR3 coding DNA: TGTGCCAGCAGCCAAGGAGGAGGGAAGCAGTTCTTC. It translates to CASSQGGGKQFF.

The V gene is TRBV6-5, the J gene TRBJ2-7, with a weak D call TRBD1 (5 bases). The CDR3 has 13 residues. The germline V and J ends were trimmed by 4 bases and 7 bases, with 14 bases remaining between them. CDR1 MNHEY and CDR2 SVGAGI come from the germline V gene. In DNA form, the CDR3 reads TGTGCCAGCAGTTCCTACGGGCCAGGGGAGCAGTACTTC. This encodes CASSSYGPGEQYF.

This clone turned up a few times. The rearrangement joins TRBV6-6 to TRBJ1-1; unclear D gene. CDR3 size: 14 residues. CDR1 and CDR2 (germline): MNHNY, SVGAGI (reference sequence). Between the trimmed V and J ends, which lost 8 bases and 2 bases, there was a span of 15 bases. The chain's CDR3 is CASLPGTPNTEAFF. The CDR3 DNA is TGTGCCAGCCTGCCGGGAACCCCTAACACTGAAGCTTTCTTT.

The rearrangement joins TRBV5-5 to TRBJ1-2; no clear D gene. The CDR3 is 12 residues long. CDR1 and CDR2 from the germline V gene are SGHKS and YYEKEE (reference sequence). V was shortened by 5 bases and J by 5 bases, with 10 bases between the two germline ends. The CDR3 bases are TGTGCCAGCAGTCCCGTTTATTATGGCTACACCTTC. Residues: CASSPVYYGYTF.

This clone was found once. The chain couples TRBV10-2 to TRBJ1-2; possible D gene TRBD1, 6 bases. This CDR3 comprises 16 residues. Trimming cost V 4 bases and J 2 bases, with 17 bases left between them. From germline, CDR1 is WSHSY and CDR2 SAAADI. The CDR3 loop reads CASSAARGGLNYGYTF. In DNA, the CDR3 is TGCGCCAGCAGTGCGGCAAGAGGGGGATTAAACTATGGCTACACCTTC.

The chain has TRBV7-8 and TRBJ2-3, with 13 bases identical to TRBD2. The V segment lost 5 bases and the J segment 2 bases; nucleotides outside the gene matches: 7. The germline gives CDR1 SGHVS, CDR2 FQNEAQ. The CDR3 totals 17 residues. The CDR3 spells CASSRYGTSGVTDTQYF. Written as DNA, the CDR3 is TGTGCCAGCAGCCGCTACGGGACTAGCGGGGTCACAGATACGCAGTATTTT.